This TCR beta chain was found in a study of blood T cell repertoires in COVID-19. Produced via immunoSEQ multiplex PCR; TCRdb's table is partial and in-frame only. Of over 250,000 clones detected, roughly 89% appear once; the ten largest clones hold under 2.5%. This CDR3 comprises 13 residues. V was clipped by 3 bases and J by 1 base, with 6 bases between them. Germline V gives CDR1 SGHAT, CDR2 FQNNGV. The rearrangement links TRBV11-2 to TRBJ1-1; possibly TRBD1 for D (5 bases). The sample consisted of PBMCs or T cells enriched from blood (not recorded which). The clonotype originates from a woman aged 60-75 years who had recovered from COVID-19. CDR3 sequence reads: CASSFTGNTEAFF. CDR3 nucleotide sequence: TGTGCCAGCAGCTTCACAGGGAACACTGAAGCTTTCTTT.